These 6 T cell receptor beta chains originate from one sample sequenced in a study of T cell clusters in autoimmune cytopenias (dated by TCRdb to between 2018 and 2021). These reads were obtained on an Illumina MiSeq. TRB rearrangements were amplified by multiplex PCR using a touch-down protocol with TRB-A and TRB-B primer pools mixed in one tube. Each CDR3 protein sequence appears as one entry after TCRdb reprocessed the reads, and no DNA is included. The table of this sample itemizes roughly 3,000 distinct CDR3 sequences. Around 30% of the sample goes to the ten largest clones. For each sample, TRB amplification used 200 to 300 ng of peripheral blood genomic DNA, equal to about 37,000 genome equivalents. The specimen sequenced was peripheral blood. The receptors come from a human donor with an autoimmune cytopenia or autoimmune hepatitis (not recorded which).

This clonotype registers medium-sized by frequency. The chain has TRBV30 and TRBJ1-2. This CDR3 comprises 11 residues. Per the germline V gene, CDR1 is GTSNPN and CDR2 is SVGIG (reference sequence). The CDR3 spells CAWKAARSYTF.

This clonotype is classed as medium-sized by frequency. The V and J genes are TRBV19 and TRBJ2-3; there is no DNA to check the TCRdb D call of TRBD1. Per the germline V gene, CDR1 is LNHDA and CDR2 is SQIVND (reference sequence). This CDR3 comprises 15 residues. CDR3: CASSMGQGATDTQYF.

This clonotype is labeled medium-sized based on frequency. J is TRBJ1-1 and V is TRBV30; absent DNA, TCRdb's TRBD1 call cannot be checked. The CDR3 totals 14 residues. The V gene's germline CDR1 is GTSNPN and CDR2 SVGIG (reference sequence). The CDR3 reads CAWSRQGAFGEAFF.

The CDR3 here is CASSLGTGYNQPQHF. This chain connects TRBV5-6 to TRBJ1-5; TCRdb's assignment of TRBD1 cannot be checked, as there is no DNA. Germline CDR1 and CDR2: SGHDT and YYEEEE. The CDR3 extends over 15 amino acids.

V gene TRBV11-3 combines with J gene TRBJ2-1; TCRdb designates TRBD2, a call that cannot be tested without DNA. Looked up from germline, CDR1 is SGHNT and CDR2 is YENEEA. This CDR3 has 15 residues. CDR3 region: CASSLVSGGTNEQFF.

This clonotype is deemed medium-sized by its frequency. This chain links TRBV12-3 or TRBV12-4 with TRBJ1-1. This CDR3 has 11 residues. The CDR3: CASRLSAEAFF.